Each of the 20 T cell receptor beta chains below was sequenced from the same sample in a study of T cells in localized non-small cell lung cancer. Profiled with immunoSEQ multiplex PCR; TCRdb holds only in-frame clones, not every one. The table lists around 4,400 clones, 34% of them singletons. This sample comprised lung tumor tissue, obtained before any cancer treatment. The receptors originated from a man between 40 and 75 years old with stage II squamous cell lung carcinoma.

The chain joins TRBV6-8 to TRBJ2-5; TRBD2 is a possible D gene (6 bases). Germline V gene sequence: CDR1 MNHGY, CDR2 SAAAGT. The CDR3 runs 13 residues. Trimming took off 5 bases at V and 5 bases at J, with 12 bases between the two ends. The CDR3 region is CASSGGFLETQYF. The CDR3 DNA follows: TGTGCCAGCAGTGGGGGGTTCCTGGAGACCCAGTACTTC.

The genes are TRBV23-1 and TRBJ2-1; no clear D gene. Being an ORF, TRBV23-1 has a function that is uncertain. CDR3 size: 16 residues. Trimming stripped 6 bases from V and 2 bases from J, with 17 bases between. The CDR3 loop reads CASSQGRIETYNEQFF. CDR3 DNA: TGCGCCAGCAGCCAAGGAAGAATTGAAACCTACAATGAGCAGTTCTTC.

This clone turned up a few times. This chain connects TRBV2 to TRBJ2-3; no clear D. The length of the CDR3 is 15 residues. Germline loops: CDR1 SNHLY, CDR2 FYNNEI. The germline V and J ends were trimmed by 5 bases and 6 bases, with 18 bases remaining between them. As DNA, the CDR3 is TGTGCCAGCAGTTCCTCAGGAATAGCCGGGGATACGCAGTATTTT. Residues: CASSSSGIAGDTQYF.

CDR3: CASSIVRGADSPLHF. The CDR3 bases are TGTGCCAGTAGTATAGTTAGGGGGGCGGATTCACCCCTCCACTTT. The chain combines TRBV19 with TRBJ1-6; a weak D match, TRBD1 (6 bases). Germline V gives CDR1 LNHDA, CDR2 SQIVND (reference sequence). The CDR3 contains 15 residues. The V end lost 1 base, the J end lost 8 bases, and 12 bases lay between the germline ends.

This sequence joins TRBV29-1 and TRBJ2-7; D is possibly TRBD1 (6 bases). V lost 7 bases and J lost 6, with 16 bases in between. The CDR3 sequence is 12 residues long. Germline CDR1 and CDR2: SQVTM and ANQGSEA. CDR3 nucleotides: TGCAGCGCAGGGGCGCGGGTCGGCGAGCAGTACTTC. It yields the protein CSAGARVGEQYF.

This chain links TRBV6-8 with TRBJ2-7, with D unresolved. This CDR3 is 13 amino acids long. Looked up from germline, CDR1 is MNHGY and CDR2 is SAAAGT. The V end lost 4 bases, the J end lost 7 bases, and 14 bases lay between the germline ends. The CDR3 region has the DNA TGTGCCAGCAGTTTCGGGTCAGATGGAGAGCAGTACTTC. Protein sequence: CASSFGSDGEQYF.

The V and J genes are TRBV15 and TRBJ2-2, with D possibly TRBD2 on 5 matching bases. V was clipped by 0 bases and J by 6 bases, with 20 bases between them. This CDR3 region has 18 residues. Germline-derived CDR1 and CDR2 are LNHNV and YYDKDF (reference sequence). CDR3 DNA sequence: TGTGCCACCAGCAGAGATATGAGCGGAATGGTCACGGCCGGGGAGCTGTTTTTT. It is translated as CATSRDMSGMVTAGELFF.

The J gene is TRBJ1-1, the V gene TRBV30; D uncertain. The germline V gene encodes CDR1 GTSNPN and CDR2 SVGIG (reference sequence). V was shortened by 4 bases and J by 10 bases, with 13 bases between the two germline ends. CDR3 length equals 11 residues. This chain's CDR3 is CAWIPQGSAFF. The CDR3 nucleotides read TGTGCCTGGATTCCCCAAGGTTCAGCTTTCTTT.

The gene calls are TRBV9 and TRBJ2-7; D possibly uses TRBD1 or TRBD2 (5 bases each). The CDR3 has 14 residues. V lost 0 bases, J lost 6 bases, and 13 bases lay in between. Germline V gene data show CDR1 as SGDLS and CDR2 as YYNGEE. CDR3 loop: CASSVEARGIEQYF. CDR3 DNA: TGTGCCAGCAGCGTAGAGGCGAGGGGCATCGAGCAGTACTTC.

V is TRBV6-8 and J is TRBJ1-5, with D uncertain. The germline gives CDR1 MNHGY, CDR2 SAAAGT. The germline V and J ends were trimmed by 6 bases and 0 bases, with 12 bases remaining between them. The CDR3 runs to 15 residues. CDR3 sequence reads: CASRTPGISNQPQHF. The CDR3 nucleotides are TGTGCCAGCAGAACCCCCGGGATTAGCAATCAGCCCCAGCATTTT.

The rearrangement joins TRBV23-1 to TRBJ2-3; D is undetermined. TRBV23-1 is flagged as an ORF with uncertain function. The CDR3 runs to 13 residues. The V and J ends lost 6 bases and 0 bases respectively, with 7 bases between them. This CDR3 reads CASSLQSTDTQYF. For the CDR3, the DNA is TGCGCCAGCAGCTTGCAGAGCACAGATACGCAGTATTTT.

This chain connects TRBV6-8 to TRBJ2-4; D is perhaps TRBD1 (8 bases). V gave up 7 bases and J gave up 10 bases, with 23 bases separating them. The germline V gene has CDR1 MNHGY and CDR2 SAAAGT. The CDR3 loop spans 15 amino acids. DNA of the CDR3: TGTGCCAGCACTAAGTGGGGGGGACAGGATAGAATTCAGTACTTC. This codes for CASTKWGGQDRIQYF.

This clone was found a few times. The chain combines TRBV9 with TRBJ1-2, with TRBD1 as a possible D gene (5 bases). V was clipped by 0 bases and J by 5 bases, with 14 bases between them. CDR1 is SGDLS, CDR2 YYNGEE, per germline. The CDR3 has 15 amino acids. CDR3 residues: CASSVGWDLWYGYTF. In nucleotides, the CDR3 is TGTGCCAGCAGCGTAGGATGGGACCTCTGGTATGGCTACACCTTC. Variable domain in full (rest from reference TRBV9 and TRBJ1-2): DSGVTQTPKHLITATGQRVTLRCSPRSGDLSVYWYQQSLDQGLQFLIQYYNGEERAKGNILERFSAQQFPDLHSELNLSSLELGDSALYFCASSVGWDLWYGYTFGSGTRLTVV.

This clone was counted only a few times. The chain uses TRBV5-1 and TRBJ2-2, with 8 positions matching TRBD2. The CDR3 has 19 amino acids. V gave up 0 bases and J gave up 4 bases; unmatched junction bases: 14. Germline CDR1 and CDR2: SGHRS and YFSETQ. In DNA form, the CDR3 reads TGCGCCAGCAGCTTGGGAAGGATAAGCGGGAGCGGGATCACCGGGGAGCTGTTTTTT. This codes for CASSLGRISGSGITGELFF.

The chain links TRBV19 to TRBJ2-3, with TRBD2 as a possible D gene (6 bases). Trimming left V 9 bases short and J 3 bases short, with 16 bases between. This CDR3 is 14 amino acids long. CDR1 LNHDA and CDR2 SQIVND come from the germline V gene (reference sequence). This CDR3 reads CASRPGTLTDTQYF. The CDR3 region has the DNA TGTGCCAGCCGTCCGGGGACTCTAACAGATACGCAGTATTTT.

The chain recombines TRBV25-1 with TRBJ1-2; 9 nucleotides agree with TRBD1. CDR1 and CDR2 (germline): MGHDK, SYGVNS. With V trimmed by 5 bases and J by 3 bases, 7 bases remained unmatched. The CDR3 spans 15 residues. The CDR3 nucleotides are TGTGCCAGCAGTAACTCTGACAGGGGGGACTATGGCTACACCTTC. Amino acid sequence: CASSNSDRGDYGYTF.

The chain recombines TRBV5-1 with TRBJ1-1, with D perhaps TRBD1 (6 bases). Germline-derived CDR1 and CDR2 are SGHRS and YFSETQ. There are 15 residues in the CDR3. Trimming stripped 1 base from V and 1 base from J, with 11 bases between. CDR3 amino acids: CASSLRVRGNTEAFF. The CDR3 nucleotides read TGCGCCAGCAGCTTGAGAGTCAGGGGGAACACTGAAGCTTTCTTT.

This clone was found a few times. The chain couples TRBV6-8 to TRBJ2-1; 7 nucleotides align to TRBD1. Germline V gene sequence: CDR1 MNHGY, CDR2 SAAAGT. The CDR3 loop spans 16 amino acids. V shed 0 bases, J shed 7 bases, and the junction held 9 bases outside the gene matches. The DNA for the CDR3 is TGTGCCAGCAGTTACTCTAGCGAGGGGGCCAGGAATGAGCAGTTCTTC. The encoded protein is CASSYSSEGARNEQFF.

This clone was counted only a few times. The chain carries TRBV23-1 and TRBJ2-3, with D perhaps TRBD2 (6 bases). TRBV23-1 is known as an ORF, though its function is uncertain. The V and J ends lost 11 bases and 2 bases respectively, with 14 bases between them. There are 13 residues in the CDR3. The chain's CDR3 is CAYVAGPTDTQYF. The DNA of the CDR3 is TGCGCCTATGTGGCGGGACCCACAGATACGCAGTATTTT.

There are many counts of this clone. The V and J genes are TRBV9 and TRBJ2-5; TRBD1 aligns across 7 bases. V gave up 0 bases and J gave up 4 bases; unmatched junction bases: 3. CDR3 size: 14 residues. CDR1 and CDR2 from the germline V gene are SGDLS and YYNGEE. The CDR3 reads CASSVEAGGETQYF. The CDR3 nucleotides read TGTGCCAGCAGCGTAGAGGCAGGGGGAGAGACCCAGTACTTC.